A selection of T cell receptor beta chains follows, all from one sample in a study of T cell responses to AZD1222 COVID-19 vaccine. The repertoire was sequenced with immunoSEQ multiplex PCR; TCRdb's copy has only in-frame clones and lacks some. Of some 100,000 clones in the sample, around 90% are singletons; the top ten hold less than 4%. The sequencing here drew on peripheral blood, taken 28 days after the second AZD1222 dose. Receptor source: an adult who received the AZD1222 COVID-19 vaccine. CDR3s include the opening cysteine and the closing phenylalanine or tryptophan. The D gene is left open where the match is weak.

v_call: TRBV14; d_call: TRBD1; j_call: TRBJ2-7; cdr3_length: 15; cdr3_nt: TGTGCCAGCAGCCAAACCCGGGACAGGGTTTACGAGCAGTACTTC; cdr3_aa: CASSQTRDRVYEQYF
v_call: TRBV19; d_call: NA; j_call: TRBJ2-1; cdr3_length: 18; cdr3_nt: TGTGCCACCGTTATGGGGCAGGGCGCGGGTAGCTCCTACAATGAGCAGTTCTTC; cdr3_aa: CATVMGQGAGSSYNEQFF
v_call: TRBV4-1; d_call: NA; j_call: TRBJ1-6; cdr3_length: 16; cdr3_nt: TGCGCCAGCAGCCCAACCACCGGGCAGACTAATTCACCCCTCCACTTT; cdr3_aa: CASSPTTGQTNSPLHF
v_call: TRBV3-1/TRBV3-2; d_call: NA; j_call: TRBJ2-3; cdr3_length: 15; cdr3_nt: TGTGCCAGCAGCCAAGATCCAGGGATCACAGATACGCAGTATTTT; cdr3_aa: CASSQDPGITDTQYF
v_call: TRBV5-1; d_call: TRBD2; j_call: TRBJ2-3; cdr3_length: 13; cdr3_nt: TGCGCCAGCACCGTCGCGGGGGAAGATACGCAGTATTTT; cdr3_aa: CASTVAGEDTQYF
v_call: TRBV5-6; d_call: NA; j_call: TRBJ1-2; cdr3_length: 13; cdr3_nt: TGTGCCAGCAGCTTGAAGTCACAGCGCTATCCCACCTTC; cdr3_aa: CASSLKSQRYPTF
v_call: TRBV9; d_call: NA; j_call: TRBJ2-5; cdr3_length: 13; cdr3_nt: TGTGCCAGCAGCCTGACTAAAGGGGAGACCCAGTACTTC; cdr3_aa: CASSLTKGETQYF
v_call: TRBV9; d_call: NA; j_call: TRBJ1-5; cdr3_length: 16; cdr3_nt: TGTGCCAGCAGCGTAGAATTCAGGCAGGGGAATCAGCCCCAGCATTTT; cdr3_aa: CASSVEFRQGNQPQHF
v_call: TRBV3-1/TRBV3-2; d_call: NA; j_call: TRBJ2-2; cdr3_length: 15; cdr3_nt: TGTGCCAGCAGCCAAATAGAGGGGGGGACCGGGGAGCTGTTTTTT; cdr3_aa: CASSQIEGGTGELFF
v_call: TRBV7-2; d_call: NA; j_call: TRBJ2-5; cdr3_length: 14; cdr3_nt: TGTGCCAGCAGCTTATTGACAGAGGCCCCGCTCCAGTACTTC; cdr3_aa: CASSLLTEAPLQYF